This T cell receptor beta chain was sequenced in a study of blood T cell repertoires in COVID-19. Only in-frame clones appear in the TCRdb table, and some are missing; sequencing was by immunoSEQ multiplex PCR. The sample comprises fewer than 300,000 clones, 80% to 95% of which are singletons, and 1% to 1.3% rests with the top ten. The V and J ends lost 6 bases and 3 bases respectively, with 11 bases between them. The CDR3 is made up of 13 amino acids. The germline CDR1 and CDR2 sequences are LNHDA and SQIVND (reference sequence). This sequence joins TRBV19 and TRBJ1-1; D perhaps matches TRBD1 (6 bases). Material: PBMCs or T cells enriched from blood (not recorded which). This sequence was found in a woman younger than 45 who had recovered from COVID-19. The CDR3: CASSDTGYTEAFF. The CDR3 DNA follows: TGTGCCAGTAGCGATACAGGGTACACTGAAGCTTTCTTT.